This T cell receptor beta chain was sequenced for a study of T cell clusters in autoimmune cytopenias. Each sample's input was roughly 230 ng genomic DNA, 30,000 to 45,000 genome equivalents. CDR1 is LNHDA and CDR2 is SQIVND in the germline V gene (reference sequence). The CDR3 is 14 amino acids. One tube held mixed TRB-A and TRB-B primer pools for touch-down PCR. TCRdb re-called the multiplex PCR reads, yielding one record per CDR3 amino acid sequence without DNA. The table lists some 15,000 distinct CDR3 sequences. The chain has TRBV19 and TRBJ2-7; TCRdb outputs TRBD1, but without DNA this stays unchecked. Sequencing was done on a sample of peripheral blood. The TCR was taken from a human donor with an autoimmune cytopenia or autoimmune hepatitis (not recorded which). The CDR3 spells CASSRWLGTYEQYF.